The 4 T cell receptor beta chains listed next were all sequenced from one sample in a study of OX40 agonist ivuxolimab in advanced cancers. Generated by immunoSEQ multiplex PCR, the TCRdb table keeps only in-frame clones and is missing some. The sample yields about 62,000 clones, about four fifths seen once. The sample in question was CD4+ or CD8+ T cells sorted from blood, obtained in a trial of the OX40 agonist ivuxolimab. Receptors originate from an adult with an advanced solid tumor such as melanoma, head and neck, liver or kidney cancer.

This rearrangement joins TRBV4-1 to TRBJ2-7; D possibly corresponds to TRBD1 (5 bases). The CDR3 sequence is 16 residues long. The germline CDR1 and CDR2 sequences are MGHRA and YSYEKL. Deletions cut 3 bases from V and 1 base from J, with 16 bases between. In DNA, the CDR3 is TGCGCCAGCAGCCACACAACAGGTGTAGGATCCTACGAGCAGTACTTC. Translation: CASSHTTGVGSYEQYF.

The CDR3 DNA is TGTGCCTGGAGTCATATGGGGGGCACAGATACGCAGTATTTT. Encoded protein: CAWSHMGGTDTQYF. This chain links TRBV30 with TRBJ2-3; D may be TRBD1 or TRBD2 (5 bases each). Deletions cut 2 bases from V and 1 base from J, with 10 bases between. This CDR3 region has 14 residues. Germline V gene lookup returns CDR1 GTSNPN and CDR2 SVGIG (reference sequence).

The chain employs TRBV6-1 and TRBJ1-6, with D unresolved. The length of the CDR3 is 15 residues. The germline V gene has CDR1 MNHNS and CDR2 SASEGT. V was cut by 6 bases and J by 9 bases, with 18 bases left in between. CDR3 residues: CASSGRVAEGSPLHF. CDR3 DNA sequence: TGTGCCAGCAGCGGCCGTGTGGCAGAGGGTTCACCCCTCCACTTT.

The genes are TRBV30 and TRBJ2-7, with TRBD1 identical over 9 bases. Per the germline V gene, CDR1 is GTSNPN and CDR2 is SVGIG (reference sequence). The CDR3 extends over 13 amino acids. The V and J ends lost 4 bases and 13 bases, in that order; junction bases with no gene match: 14. The CDR3 spells CAWTGLDRGRIYF. In nucleotides, the CDR3 is TGTGCCTGGACTGGACTTGACAGGGGGAGAATATACTTC.